This TCR beta chain was documented in a study of blood T cell repertoires in COVID-19. Study at large: The analysed material was cDNA or gDNA that came from T cells, B-cell-depleted T cells, or PBMCs.

Original analysis: Researchers report that nucleated cell counts were estimated from reference gene primer amplification. TCRdb's table, derived via immunoSEQ multiplex PCR, lists solely in-frame clones and lacks some. The V and J calls and the clone size are those of that table, but D and trimming were determined from the DNA. This table holds some 160,000 clones, just under 80% found once. Trimming took 2 bases from V and 4 from J, leaving 7 bases between them. Germline assignment: CDR1 SGHTA and CDR2 FQGTGA. The CDR3 spans 13 residues. The rearrangement links TRBV7-3 to TRBJ2-3; D uncertain. The receptor was isolated from a woman at least 80 years old with acute or convalescent COVID-19. Specimen: peripheral blood. CDR3 residues: CASSLHNPDTQYF. The CDR3 nucleotides read TGTGCCAGCAGCTTACACAATCCAGATACGCAGTATTTT.